The 4 T cell receptor beta chains below all came from one sample that was sequenced in a study of identical twins. A single record per CDR3 protein comes from TCRdb applying MiXCR to the 5' RACE reads. The sample lists 1.5 million to 2 million distinct CDR3 sequences, about 30% occurring once. The sequenced sample consisted of cord blood. The receptors derive from a newborn girl in good health.

This clonotype was seen just once. The rearrangement joins TRBV10-3 to TRBJ2-4; D is undetermined. Trimming removed 0 bases from V and 1 base from J, with 4 bases in between. This CDR3 is 14 amino acids long. Germline assignment: CDR1 ENHRY and CDR2 SYGVKD. As DNA, the CDR3 is TGTGCCATCAGTGAGTCAGGGGCCAAAAACATTCAGTACTTC. Translated, it gives CAISESGAKNIQYF.

This chain joins TRBV6-1 and TRBJ2-7; TRBD2 matches at 10 bases. CDR3 length equals 17 residues. The ends lost 8 bases at V and 3 bases at J; junction bases unmatched: 16. CDR1 is MNHNS and CDR2 is SASEGT in the germline V gene. Here the CDR3 DNA reads TGTGCCAGCCAGCCCAGGTCTAGCGGGGGAGCTCTCTACGAGCAGTACTTC. As protein: CASQPRSSGGALYEQYF.

The CDR3 nucleotides are TGTGCCAGCAGCTTATTCCCCAAATCAAAGGAGGGGCGGGACAGGGGTCCCCCAGATACGCAGTATTTT. It encodes CASSLFPKSKEGRDRGPPDTQYF. The V gene is TRBV11-2, the J gene TRBJ2-3; TRBD1 matches 10 bases. This CDR3 contains 23 residues. The V and J ends lost 2 bases and 4 bases, in that order; junction bases with no gene match: 27. Germline values: CDR1 SGHAT, CDR2 FQNNGV.

This sequence joins TRBV2 and TRBJ1-5; TRBD1 matches 7 bases. There are 15 residues in the CDR3. Germline-derived CDR1 and CDR2 are SNHLY and FYNNEI. The V and J ends lost 6 bases and 8 bases, in that order; junction bases with no gene match: 13. The DNA for the CDR3 is TGTGCCAGCAGCTCCGGGACAGTAAGCGGTGAGCCCCAGCATTTT. This sequence encodes CASSSGTVSGEPQHF.